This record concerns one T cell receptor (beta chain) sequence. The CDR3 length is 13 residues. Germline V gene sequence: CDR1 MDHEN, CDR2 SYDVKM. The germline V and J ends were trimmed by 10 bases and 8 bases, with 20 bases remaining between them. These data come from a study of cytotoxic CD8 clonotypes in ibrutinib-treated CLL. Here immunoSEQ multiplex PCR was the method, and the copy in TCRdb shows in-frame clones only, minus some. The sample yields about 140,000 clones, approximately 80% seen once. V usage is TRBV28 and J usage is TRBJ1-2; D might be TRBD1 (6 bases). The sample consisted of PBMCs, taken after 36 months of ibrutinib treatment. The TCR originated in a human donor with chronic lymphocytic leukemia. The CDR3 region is CATKRWGTSGYTF. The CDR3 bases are TGTGCCACCAAGAGGTGGGGGACATCCGGCTACACCTTC.